This T cell receptor (beta chain) was sequenced for a study of T cell responses to AZD1222 COVID-19 vaccine. Background on the study: Combined were second doses at about 4 or about 12 weeks.

Comment on this clone: Antigen: not known.

The CDR3 totals 15 residues. Trimming at V came to 10 bases and at J to 2 bases, leaving 13 bases not matched to a gene. Germline V CDR1 and CDR2: MDHEN, SYDVKM. Libraries were prepared by immunoSEQ multiplex PCR; TCRdb keeps only in-frame clonotypes and omits some of them. The sample shows roughly 140,000 clones, under 95% of them seen only once. Findings of the study overall: Donors were chiefly white British, with a greater number of females, and clonal diversity was perhaps underestimated. Unmutated variant regions are reportedly the target of nearly half of TCRs that are spike-specific.

This TCR derives from an adult in good health. The specimen was peripheral blood, collected on day 0 of AZD1222 vaccination. The chain carries TRBV28 and TRBJ2-7, with TRBD1 identical over 8 bases. The CDR3, as DNA: TGTGCCACATCGAGACAGGGGTCCTCGACCTACGAGCAGTACTTC. It yields the protein CATSRQGSSTYEQYF.